The text below deals with one T cell receptor (beta chain). The data originate from a study of cytomegalovirus exposure and HLA in healthy donors. J gave up 7 bases and V 3 bases, and 10 bases lay outside the gene matches. The germline V gene encodes CDR1 MNHNY and CDR2 SVGAGI (reference sequence). The CDR3 covers 16 residues. Primers included in the PCR were 60 Vbeta and 13 Jbeta primers. The table came from immunoSEQ multiplex PCR; TCRdb's copy has only in-frame clones and leaves some out. There are over 140,000 clones in the sample; almost 85% occur only once, and about 1.5% lies in the top ten. This chain connects TRBV6-6 to TRBJ2-2; 8 bases agree with TRBD2. The sequencing input was PBMCs. The receptor's source is a man under 40 in good health and CMV-seropositive. The CDR3 DNA sequence: TGTGCCAGCAGTTATCCCCGGGGGGGCGCGGGCGGGGAGCTGTTTTTT. Amino acid sequence: CASSYPRGGAGGELFF.